The rows below give T cell receptor beta chains drawn from one sample of a study of shared T cell receptors in the human thymus. Method: immunoSEQ multiplex PCR; TCRdb's copy keeps in-frame clones and lacks some. This sample yields about 660,000 clones, of which 70% to 90% are seen a single time; just under 0.0095% belongs to the top ten. A further study also used this sample, focusing on human thymus T cells.

The sample taken for sequencing was thymocytes. The source is a boy less than two years old with a congenital heart defect. The CDR3 runs from the conserved cysteine through the conserved F or W. A D gene is named only where the DNA matches it firmly. Where a row states a size, it is once, few, many or the class of an expanded clone; other rows omit it.

D gene	V gene	clone size	J gene	CDR3 protein	CDR3 DNA
NA	TRBV28	NA	TRBJ1-4	CASRGRSNEKLFF	TGTGCCAGCAGGGGCAGAAGTAATGAAAAACTGTTTTTT
NA	TRBV4-1	NA	TRBJ2-1	CASSQERVLAVSYNEQFF	TGCGCCAGCAGCCAAGAAAGAGTCTTAGCGGTCTCCTACAATGAGCAGTTCTTC
TRBD1	TRBV28	NA	TRBJ1-2	CASSSPTGEDYGYTF	TGTGCCAGCAGTTCCCCGACAGGGGAGGACTATGGCTACACCTTC
TRBD2	TRBV4-3	NA	TRBJ2-1	CASSQPTSGRGSSYNEQFF	TGCGCCAGCAGCCAGCCGACTAGCGGGAGGGGGAGCTCCTACAATGAGCAGTTCTTC
TRBD1	TRBV19	NA	TRBJ2-3	CASSGQGPGADTQYF	TGTGCCAGTAGTGGACAGGGTCCAGGGGCAGATACGCAGTATTTT
NA	TRBV28	NA	TRBJ1-6	CASVFSGTFNSPLHF	TGTGCCAGCGTTTTTTCCGGGACATTTAATTCACCCCTCCACTTT
NA	TRBV6-1	NA	TRBJ1-6	CASSERSGTYNSPLHF	TGTGCCAGCAGTGAACGGTCGGGGACCTATAATTCACCCCTCCACTTT
NA	TRBV10-3	NA	TRBJ2-1	CAITEGLLYNEQFF	TGTGCCATCACCGAAGGACTCCTATACAATGAGCAGTTCTTC
TRBD1	TRBV6-6	NA	TRBJ1-5	CASSYFRGLVQPQHF	TGTGCCAGCAGTTACTTCAGGGGGCTGGTCCAGCCCCAGCATTTT
TRBD1	TRBV5-4	few	TRBJ2-7	CASSGNRGQRYEQYF	TGTGCCAGCAGCGGGAACAGGGGACAACGCTACGAGCAGTACTTC
NA	TRBV4-3	NA	TRBJ1-4	CASSQGRRVVEKLFF	TGCGCCAGCAGCCAAGGCCGCAGGGTCGTGGAAAAACTGTTTTTT
TRBD1	TRBV5-1	few	TRBJ1-2	CASSSGTGGRFNGYTF	TGCGCCAGCAGCTCCGGGACAGGGGGACGTTTTAATGGCTACACCTTC
TRBD2	TRBV5-6	NA	TRBJ2-3	CASSLFGLAGGIYTDTQYF	TGTGCCAGCAGCTTGTTCGGACTAGCGGGGGGGATTTACACAGATACGCAGTATTTT
TRBD1	TRBV5-1	once	TRBJ2-7	CASSLRGQGKPSYEQYF	TGCGCCAGCAGCTTGAGAGGACAGGGGAAACCCTCGTACGAGCAGTACTTC